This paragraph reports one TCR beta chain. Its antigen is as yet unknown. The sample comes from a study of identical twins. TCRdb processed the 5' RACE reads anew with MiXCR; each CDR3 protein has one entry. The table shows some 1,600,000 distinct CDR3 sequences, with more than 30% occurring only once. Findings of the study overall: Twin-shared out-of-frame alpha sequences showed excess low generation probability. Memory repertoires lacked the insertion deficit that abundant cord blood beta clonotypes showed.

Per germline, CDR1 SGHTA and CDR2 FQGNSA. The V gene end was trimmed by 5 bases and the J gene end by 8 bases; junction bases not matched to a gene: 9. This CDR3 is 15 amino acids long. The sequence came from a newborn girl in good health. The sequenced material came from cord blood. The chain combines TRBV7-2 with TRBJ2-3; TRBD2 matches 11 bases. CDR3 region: CASSLIAGGPGTQYF. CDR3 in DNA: TGTGCCAGCAGCCTCATAGCGGGAGGGCCCGGTACGCAGTATTTT.